This entry describes one T cell receptor (beta chain). Its specificity is unknown. The data derive from a study of a mutant IDH1 vaccine in newly diagnosed glioma. Stated time point: week 11, during vaccination. The vaccine gave 300 ug of a 20-mer mutant IDH1 peptide subcutaneously per dose. Generated by immunoSEQ multiplex PCR, the TCRdb table keeps only in-frame clones and is missing some. This table holds roughly 120,000 clones, around four fifths found once. The TCR sequence derives from a man aged 35-49 years with glioma. Sequencing used PBMCs, obtained from a glioma patient whose treatment included an IDH1 peptide vaccine.

CDR3 nucleotides: TGCGCCAGCAGTCTCTATTCAGGGGGTGGGGCCAACGTCCTGACTTTC. Translation gives CASSLYSGGGANVLTF. The rearrangement links TRBV23-1 to TRBJ2-6; 7 nucleotides align to TRBD1. TRBV23-1 has ORF status, its function being uncertain. The CDR3 sequence is 16 residues long. Unmatched junction bases numbered 6, after V lost 4 bases and J lost 3 bases.